Included here is one T cell receptor beta chain sequence, with context. This specimen comes from a study of blood T cell repertoires in COVID-19. As originally analysed: It was from reference gene primer amplification that nucleated cell counts were estimated. TCRdb's copy holds only in-frame clones and misses some; the assay was immunoSEQ multiplex PCR. The DNA was the basis for D and trimming; V, J and clone size are from that table. The top ten clones hold 2% to 3% of a sample with just under 150,000 clones, about 85% of them seen once. The CDR3 covers 15 residues. The V gene's germline CDR1 is MNHEY and CDR2 SMNVEV (reference sequence). After removal of 4 bases from V and 1 base from J, the junction contained 4 bases not matched to a gene.

The chain links TRBV27 to TRBJ2-3, with 8 bases matching TRBD2. The sequencing input was peripheral blood. This TCR was sampled from a human donor with acute or convalescent COVID-19. The donor label of this sample is uncertain. The CDR3 loop reads CASSSSGYGTDTQYF. The CDR3, as DNA: TGTGCCAGCAGTTCTAGCGGGTACGGCACAGATACGCAGTATTTT.